This T cell receptor beta chain was recorded in a study of response to subunit inactivated influenza vaccine. A single record per CDR3 protein comes from TCRdb applying MiXCR to the RT-PCR reads. This table holds about 240,000 distinct CDR3 sequences, 12% found once. Study outcomes and limitations: Authors suggested that a seasonal influenza vaccination recruits few new T cells each time.

To note about this clonotype: What it binds is unknown.

Germline loops: CDR1 SEHNR, CDR2 FQNEAQ (reference sequence). Trimming removed 0 bases from V and 2 bases from J; junction bases left unmatched: 7. The CDR3 is made up of 17 amino acids. The chain links TRBV7-9 to TRBJ2-1; TRBD2 matches 7 bases. The sequenced sample was non-naive T cells sorted from PBMCs, obtained 14 days before vaccination. The origin of this receptor is a man aged 45 to 65 who received an inactivated influenza vaccine. The CDR3 sequence is CASSLAKTSKTYNEQFF. Written as DNA, the CDR3 is TGTGCCAGCAGCTTAGCTAAGACTAGCAAAACCTACAATGAGCAGTTCTTC.